The present entry profiles one T cell receptor beta chain with its context. The data originate from a study of blood T cell repertoires in COVID-19. Study background: COVID-19 samples, acute and convalescent, were from the United States, Italy and Spain.

As handled by the study authors: Estimated nucleated cell counts came from reference gene primer amplification. The method was immunoSEQ multiplex PCR; TCRdb's version includes in-frame clones alone and lacks a portion of them. That table is the source of V, J and clone size, and D and trimming were worked out from the DNA. Found here are about 140,000 clones, 75% to 90% of them singletons; the top ten hold roughly 37%. Trimming took off 1 base at V and 7 bases at J, with 14 bases between the two ends. The germline V gene encodes CDR1 MNHEY and CDR2 SMNVEV (reference sequence). The CDR3 is 15 amino acids.

The sequence derives from a man in his fifties or sixties who had recovered from COVID-19. The sequenced sample was peripheral blood. The chain has TRBV27 and TRBJ2-1; D uncertain. CDR3 in amino acids: CASSLYGSPRNEQFF. The DNA for the CDR3 is TGTGCCAGCAGTTTATACGGTTCCCCGAGGAATGAGCAGTTCTTC.